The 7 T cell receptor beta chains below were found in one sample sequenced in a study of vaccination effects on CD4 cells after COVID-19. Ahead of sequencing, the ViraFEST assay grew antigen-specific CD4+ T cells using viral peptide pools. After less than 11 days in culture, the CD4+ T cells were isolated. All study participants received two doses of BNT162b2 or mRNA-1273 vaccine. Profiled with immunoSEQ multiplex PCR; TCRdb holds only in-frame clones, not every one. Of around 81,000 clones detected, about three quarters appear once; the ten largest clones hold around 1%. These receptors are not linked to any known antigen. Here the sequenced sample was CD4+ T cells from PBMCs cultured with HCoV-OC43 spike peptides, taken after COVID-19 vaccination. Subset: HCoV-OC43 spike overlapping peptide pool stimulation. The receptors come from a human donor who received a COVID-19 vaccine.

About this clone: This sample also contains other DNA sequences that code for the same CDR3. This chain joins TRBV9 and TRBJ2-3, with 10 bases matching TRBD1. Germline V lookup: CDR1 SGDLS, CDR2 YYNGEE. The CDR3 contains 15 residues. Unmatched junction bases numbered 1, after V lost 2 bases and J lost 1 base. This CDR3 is CASSVGQGGTDTQYF. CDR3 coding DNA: TGTGCCAGCAGCGTCGGACAGGGGGGCACAGATACGCAGTATTTT. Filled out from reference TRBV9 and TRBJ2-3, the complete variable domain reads DSGVTQTPKHLITATGQRVTLRCSPRSGDLSVYWYQQSLDQGLQFLIQYYNGEERAKGNILERFSAQQFPDLHSELNLSSLELGDSALYFCASSVGQGGTDTQYFGPGTRLTVL.

CDR3 region: CASSSGQGYGYTF. For the CDR3, the DNA is TGTGCCAGCAGCTCGGGACAGGGTTATGGCTACACCTTC. This chain connects TRBV7-3 to TRBJ1-2; TRBD1 aligns across 9 bases. The CDR3 totals 13 residues. CDR1 and CDR2 from the germline V gene are SGHTA and FQGTGA. Losses at the gene ends were 4 bases for V and 5 bases for J; bases not matched to a gene: 2.

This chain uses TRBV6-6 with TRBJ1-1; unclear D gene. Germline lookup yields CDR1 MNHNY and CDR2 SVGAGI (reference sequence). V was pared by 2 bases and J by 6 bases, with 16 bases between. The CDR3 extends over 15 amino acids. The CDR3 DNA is TGTGCCAGCAGTTACCCACAAGAGAGCCGGGCTGAAGCTTTCTTT. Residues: CASSYPQESRAEAFF.

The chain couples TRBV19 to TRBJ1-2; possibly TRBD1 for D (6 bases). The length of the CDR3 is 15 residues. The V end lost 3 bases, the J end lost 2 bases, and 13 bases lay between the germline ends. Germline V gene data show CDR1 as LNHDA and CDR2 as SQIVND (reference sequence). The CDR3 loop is CASSMSTGLNYGYTF. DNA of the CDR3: TGTGCCAGTAGTATGTCGACAGGCCTCAACTATGGCTACACCTTC.

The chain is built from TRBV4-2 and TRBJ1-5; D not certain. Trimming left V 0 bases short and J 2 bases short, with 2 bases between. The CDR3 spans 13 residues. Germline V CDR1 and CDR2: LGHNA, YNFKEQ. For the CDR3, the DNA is TGTGCCAGCAGCCAAGATGGCAATCAGCCCCAGCATTTT. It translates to CASSQDGNQPQHF.

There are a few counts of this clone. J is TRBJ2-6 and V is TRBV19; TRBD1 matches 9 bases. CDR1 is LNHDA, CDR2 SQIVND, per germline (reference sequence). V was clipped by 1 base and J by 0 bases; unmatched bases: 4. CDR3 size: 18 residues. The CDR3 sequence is CASSIGTGDPSGANVLTF. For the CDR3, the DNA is TGTGCCAGTAGTATAGGGACAGGGGACCCCTCTGGGGCCAACGTCCTGACTTTC. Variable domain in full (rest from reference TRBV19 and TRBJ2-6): DGGITQSPKYLFRKEGQNVTLSCEQNLNHDAMYWYRQDPGQGLRLIYYSQIVNDFQKGDIAEGYSVSREKKESFPLTVTSAQKNPTAFYLCASSIGTGDPSGANVLTFGAGSRLTVL.

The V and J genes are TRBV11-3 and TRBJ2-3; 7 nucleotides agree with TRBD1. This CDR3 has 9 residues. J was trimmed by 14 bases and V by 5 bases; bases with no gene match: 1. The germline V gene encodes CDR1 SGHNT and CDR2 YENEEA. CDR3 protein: CASSRQGYF. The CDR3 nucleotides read TGTGCCAGCAGCCGACAGGGGTATTTT.